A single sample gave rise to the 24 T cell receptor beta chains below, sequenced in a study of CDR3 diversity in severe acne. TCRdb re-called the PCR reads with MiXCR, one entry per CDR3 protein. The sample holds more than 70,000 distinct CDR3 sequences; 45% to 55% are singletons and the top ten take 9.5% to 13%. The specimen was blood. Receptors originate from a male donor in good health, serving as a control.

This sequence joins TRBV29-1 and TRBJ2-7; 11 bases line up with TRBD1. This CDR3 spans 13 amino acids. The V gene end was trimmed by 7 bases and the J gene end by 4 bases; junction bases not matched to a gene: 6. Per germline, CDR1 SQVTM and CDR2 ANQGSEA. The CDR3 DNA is TGCAGCGCTGGACAGGGGGCGGGTTACGAGCAGTACTTC. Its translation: CSAGQGAGYEQYF.

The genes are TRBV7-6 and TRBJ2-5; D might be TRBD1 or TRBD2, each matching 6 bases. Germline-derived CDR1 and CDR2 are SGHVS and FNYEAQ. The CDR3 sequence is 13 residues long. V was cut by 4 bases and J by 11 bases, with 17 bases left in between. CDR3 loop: CASSSGGWAEQYF. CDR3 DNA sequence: TGTGCCAGCAGCTCCGGGGGCTGGGCTGAGCAGTACTTC.

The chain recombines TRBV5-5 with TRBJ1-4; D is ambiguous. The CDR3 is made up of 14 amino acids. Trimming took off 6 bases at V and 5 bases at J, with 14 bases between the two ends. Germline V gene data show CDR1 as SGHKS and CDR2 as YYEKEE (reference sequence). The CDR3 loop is CASTTGELNEKLFF. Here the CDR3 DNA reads TGTGCCAGCACCACTGGAGAACTGAATGAAAAACTGTTTTTT.

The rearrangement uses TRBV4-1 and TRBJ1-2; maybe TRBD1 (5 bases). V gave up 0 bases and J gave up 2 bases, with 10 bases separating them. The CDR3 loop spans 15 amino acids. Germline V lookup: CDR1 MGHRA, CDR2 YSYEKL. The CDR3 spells CASSQDGGWNYGYTF. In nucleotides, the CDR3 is TGCGCCAGCAGCCAAGATGGGGGATGGAACTATGGCTACACCTTC.

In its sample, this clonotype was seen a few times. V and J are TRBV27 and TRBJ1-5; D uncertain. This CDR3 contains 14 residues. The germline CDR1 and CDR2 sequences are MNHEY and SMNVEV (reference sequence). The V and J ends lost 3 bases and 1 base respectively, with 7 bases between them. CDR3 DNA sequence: TGTGCCAGCAGTTTTAGGCAGAGCAATCAGCCCCAGCATTTT. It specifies CASSFRQSNQPQHF.

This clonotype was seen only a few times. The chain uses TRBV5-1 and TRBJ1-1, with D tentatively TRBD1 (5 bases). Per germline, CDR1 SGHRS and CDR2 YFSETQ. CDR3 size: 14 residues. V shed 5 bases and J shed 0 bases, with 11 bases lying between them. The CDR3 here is CASRSGAMNTEAFF. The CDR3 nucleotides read TGCGCCAGCAGATCCGGGGCGATGAACACTGAAGCTTTCTTT.

CDR3 in DNA: TGCAGTGCGAGTTTAGCGGGACAGGGCGCCGACGAGCAGTACTTC. Residues: CSASLAGQGADEQYF. The chain couples TRBV20-1 to TRBJ2-7; TRBD1 is a possible D gene (9 bases). The V end lost 6 bases, the J end lost 5 bases, and 23 bases lay between the germline ends. Germline V lookup: CDR1 DFQATT, CDR2 SNEGSKA (reference sequence). The CDR3 totals 15 residues.

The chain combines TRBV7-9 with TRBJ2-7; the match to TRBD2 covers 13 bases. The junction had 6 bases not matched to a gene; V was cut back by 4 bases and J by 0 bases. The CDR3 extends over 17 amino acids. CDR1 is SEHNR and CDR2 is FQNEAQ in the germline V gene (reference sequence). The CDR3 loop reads CASSWTSGSSSSYEQYF. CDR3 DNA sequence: TGTGCCAGCAGCTGGACTAGCGGGAGTTCAAGCTCCTACGAGCAGTACTTC.

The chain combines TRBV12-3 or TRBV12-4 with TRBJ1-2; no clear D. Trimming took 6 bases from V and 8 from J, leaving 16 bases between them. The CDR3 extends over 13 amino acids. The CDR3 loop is CASRPDTVGGYTF. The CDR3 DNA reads TGTGCCAGCAGGCCCGACACCGTGGGGGGCTACACCTTC.

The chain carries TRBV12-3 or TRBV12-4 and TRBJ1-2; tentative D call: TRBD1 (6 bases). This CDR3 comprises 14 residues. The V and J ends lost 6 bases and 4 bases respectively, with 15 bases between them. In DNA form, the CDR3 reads TGTGCCAGCAGCCGTCAGGGGTCCGGCTATGGCTACACCTTC. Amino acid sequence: CASSRQGSGYGYTF.

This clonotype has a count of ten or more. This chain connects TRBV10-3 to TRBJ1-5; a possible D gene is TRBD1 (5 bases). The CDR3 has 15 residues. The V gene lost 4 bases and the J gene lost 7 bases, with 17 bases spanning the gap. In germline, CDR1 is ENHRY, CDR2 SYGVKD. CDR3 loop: CAISANLGTEQPQHF. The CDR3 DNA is TGTGCCATCAGTGCGAACTTAGGGACTGAGCAGCCCCAGCATTTT.

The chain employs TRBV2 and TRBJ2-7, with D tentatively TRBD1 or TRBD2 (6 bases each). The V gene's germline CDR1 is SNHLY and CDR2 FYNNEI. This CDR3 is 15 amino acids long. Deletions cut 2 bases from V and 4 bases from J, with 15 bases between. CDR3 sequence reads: CASSERTQGGYEQYF. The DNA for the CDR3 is TGTGCCAGCAGTGAACGAACCCAAGGGGGGTACGAGCAGTACTTC.

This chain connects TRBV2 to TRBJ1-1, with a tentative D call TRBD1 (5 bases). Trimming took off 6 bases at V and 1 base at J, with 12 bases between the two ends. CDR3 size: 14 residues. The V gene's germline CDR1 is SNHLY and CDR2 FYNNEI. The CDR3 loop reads CASSARDRNTEAFF. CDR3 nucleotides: TGTGCCAGCAGCGCCCGGGACCGGAACACTGAAGCTTTCTTT.

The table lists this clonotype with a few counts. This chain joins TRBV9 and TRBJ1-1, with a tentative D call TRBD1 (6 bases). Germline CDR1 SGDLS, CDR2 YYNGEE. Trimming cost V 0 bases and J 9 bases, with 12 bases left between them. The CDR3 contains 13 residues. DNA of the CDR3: TGTGCCAGCAGCGTAGGAGAACAGGGTAAAGCTTTCTTT. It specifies CASSVGEQGKAFF. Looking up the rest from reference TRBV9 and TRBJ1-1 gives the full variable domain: DSGVTQTPKHLITATGQRVTLRCSPRSGDLSVYWYQQSLDQGLQFLIQYYNGEERAKGNILERFSAQQFPDLHSELNLSSLELGDSALYFCASSVGEQGKAFFGQGTRLTVV.

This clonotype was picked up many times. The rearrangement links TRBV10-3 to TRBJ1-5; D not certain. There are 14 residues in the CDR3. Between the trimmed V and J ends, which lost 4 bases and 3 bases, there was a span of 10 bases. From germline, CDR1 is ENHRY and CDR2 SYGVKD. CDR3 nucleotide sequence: TGTGCCATCAGTGTAGCCGGGAACAATCAGCCCCAGCATTTT. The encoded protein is CAISVAGNNQPQHF.

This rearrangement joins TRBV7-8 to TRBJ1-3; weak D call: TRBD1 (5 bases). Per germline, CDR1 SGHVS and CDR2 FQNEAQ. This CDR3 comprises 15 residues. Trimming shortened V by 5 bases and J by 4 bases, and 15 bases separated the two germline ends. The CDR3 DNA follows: TGTGCCAGCAGCCCCACAGGAGGTACCGGAAACACCATATATTTT. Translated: CASSPTGGTGNTIYF.

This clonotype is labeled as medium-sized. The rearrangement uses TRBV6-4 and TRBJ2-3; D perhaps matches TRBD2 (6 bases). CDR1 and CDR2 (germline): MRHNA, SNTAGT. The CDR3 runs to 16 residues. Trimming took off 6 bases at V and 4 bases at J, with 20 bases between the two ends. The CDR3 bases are TGTGCCAGCAGCGAATCCCCCGAAGCTAGCGCAGATACGCAGTATTTT. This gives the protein CASSESPEASADTQYF.

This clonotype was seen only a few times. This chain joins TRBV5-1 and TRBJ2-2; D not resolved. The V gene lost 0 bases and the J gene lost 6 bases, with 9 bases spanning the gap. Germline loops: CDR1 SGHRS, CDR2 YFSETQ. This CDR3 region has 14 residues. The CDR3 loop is CASSLDLSAGELFF. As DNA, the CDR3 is TGCGCCAGCAGCTTGGACCTATCTGCCGGGGAGCTGTTTTTT.

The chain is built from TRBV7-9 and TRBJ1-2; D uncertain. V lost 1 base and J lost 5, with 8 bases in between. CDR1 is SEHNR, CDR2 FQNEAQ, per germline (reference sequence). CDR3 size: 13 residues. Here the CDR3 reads CASSLVQSYGYTF. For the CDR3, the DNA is TGTGCCAGCAGCTTAGTACAGAGTTATGGCTACACCTTC.

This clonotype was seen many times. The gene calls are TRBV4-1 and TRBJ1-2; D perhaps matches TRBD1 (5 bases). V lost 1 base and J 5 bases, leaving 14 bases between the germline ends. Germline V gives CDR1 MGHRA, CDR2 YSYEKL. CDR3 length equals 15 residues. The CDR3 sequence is CASSQVGGELYGYTF. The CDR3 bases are TGCGCCAGCAGCCAAGTGGGGGGGGAATTGTATGGCTACACCTTC.

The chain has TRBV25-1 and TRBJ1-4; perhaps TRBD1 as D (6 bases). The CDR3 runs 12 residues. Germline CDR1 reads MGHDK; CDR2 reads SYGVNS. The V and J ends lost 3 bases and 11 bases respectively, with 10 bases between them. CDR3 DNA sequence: TGTGCCAGCAGTGAGGCAGGGGAGAAACTGTTTTTT. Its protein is CASSEAGEKLFF.

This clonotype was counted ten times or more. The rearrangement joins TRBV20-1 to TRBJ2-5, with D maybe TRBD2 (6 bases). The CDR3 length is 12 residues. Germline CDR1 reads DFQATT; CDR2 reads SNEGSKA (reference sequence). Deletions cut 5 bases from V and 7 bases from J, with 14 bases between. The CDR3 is CSAQQGGGTQYF. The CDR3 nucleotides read TGCAGTGCTCAGCAGGGAGGAGGGACCCAGTACTTC.

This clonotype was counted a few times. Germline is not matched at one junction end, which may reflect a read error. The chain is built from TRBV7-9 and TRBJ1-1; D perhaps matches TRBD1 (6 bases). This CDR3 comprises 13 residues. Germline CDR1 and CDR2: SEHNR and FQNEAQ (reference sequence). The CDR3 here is CASSSRGGTEALF. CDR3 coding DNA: TGTGCCAGTAGCTCCAGGGGAGGCACTGAAGCTCTCTTT.

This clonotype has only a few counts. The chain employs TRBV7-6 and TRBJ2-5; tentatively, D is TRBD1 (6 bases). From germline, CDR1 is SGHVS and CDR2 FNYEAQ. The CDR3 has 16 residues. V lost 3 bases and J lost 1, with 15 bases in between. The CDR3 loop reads CASSLGAAGLQETQYF. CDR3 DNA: TGTGCCAGCAGCTTGGGGGCGGCGGGCCTCCAAGAGACCCAGTACTTC.